This is a list of T cell receptor beta chains from one sample in a study of cytomegalovirus exposure and HLA in healthy donors. The protocol was immunoSEQ multiplex PCR, while the TCRdb copy is restricted to in-frame clones and leaves out a portion. The sample has some 89,000 clones; around 85% are singletons. The sample comprised PBMCs. Receptor source: a man aged 35-49 years in good health and CMV-seropositive. The CDR3 runs from the conserved cysteine through the conserved F or W. Fields, in order: clone size, J gene, D gene, V gene, CDR3 protein, CDR3 DNA. D genes are given only for firm matches. Part of the rows lack a size; the others show once, few, many or a class for expanded clones.

clone_size: .
j_call: TRBJ1-2
d_call: .
v_call: TRBV7-3
cdr3_aa: CASSLTGHELIGNYGYTF
cdr3_nt: TGTGCCAGCAGCTTAACGGGACACGAATTAATCGGGAACTATGGCTACACCTTC

clone_size: .
j_call: TRBJ1-4
d_call: TRBD1
v_call: TRBV5-1
cdr3_aa: CASSFTGDHNEKLFF
cdr3_nt: TGCGCCAGCAGCTTTACAGGGGACCATAATGAAAAACTGTTTTTT

clone_size: .
j_call: TRBJ2-5
d_call: .
v_call: TRBV7-6
cdr3_aa: CASSLNRETQYF
cdr3_nt: TGTGCCAGCAGCCTTAACAGGGAGACCCAGTACTTC

clone_size: .
j_call: TRBJ1-1
d_call: TRBD1
v_call: TRBV28
cdr3_aa: CASSRDREGTEAFF
cdr3_nt: TGTGCCAGCAGCCGTGACAGGGAAGGCACTGAAGCTTTCTTT

clone_size: .
j_call: TRBJ2-5
d_call: .
v_call: TRBV11-2
cdr3_aa: CASSRETGTQYF
cdr3_nt: TGTGCCAGCAGCAGAGAAACTGGTACCCAGTACTTC

clone_size: .
j_call: TRBJ2-7
d_call: .
v_call: TRBV15
cdr3_aa: CATSRGVGGSYEQYF
cdr3_nt: TGTGCCACCAGCAGGGGGGTAGGGGGCTCCTACGAGCAGTACTTC

clone_size: .
j_call: TRBJ1-5
d_call: TRBD1
v_call: TRBV7-2
cdr3_aa: CASSPDRGSNQPQHF
cdr3_nt: TGTGCCAGCAGCCCCGACAGGGGTAGCAATCAGCCCCAGCATTTT

clone_size: once
j_call: TRBJ1-3
d_call: .
v_call: TRBV7-6
cdr3_aa: CASSLGWGGRNTIYF
cdr3_nt: TGTGCCAGCAGCTTAGGATGGGGGGGAAGAAACACCATATATTTT

clone_size: .
j_call: TRBJ2-3
d_call: .
v_call: TRBV28
cdr3_aa: CASKGRRERTDTQYF
cdr3_nt: TGTGCCAGCAAAGGTAGGAGGGAACGCACGGATACGCAGTATTTT

clone_size: .
j_call: TRBJ2-2
d_call: TRBD2
v_call: TRBV28
cdr3_aa: CASNQGGRSGTGELFF
cdr3_nt: TGTGCCAGCAACCAGGGCGGGAGAAGCGGGACCGGGGAGCTGTTTTTT

clone_size: .
j_call: TRBJ2-2
d_call: TRBD2
v_call: TRBV19
cdr3_aa: CASSPQTSSTGELFF
cdr3_nt: TGTGCCAGTAGTCCTCAGACTAGCAGCACCGGGGAGCTGTTTTTT

clone_size: .
j_call: TRBJ2-5
d_call: .
v_call: TRBV6-5
cdr3_aa: CASSRSFGQVETQYF
cdr3_nt: TGTGCCAGCAGCCGATCTTTTGGGCAGGTGGAGACCCAGTACTTC

clone_size: .
j_call: TRBJ1-4
d_call: .
v_call: TRBV9
cdr3_aa: CASSVGPEVNEKLFF
cdr3_nt: TGTGCCAGCAGCGTAGGGCCAGAAGTAAATGAAAAACTGTTTTTT

clone_size: .
j_call: TRBJ1-2
d_call: TRBD1
v_call: TRBV5-1
cdr3_aa: CASSPTGQGPNYGYTF
cdr3_nt: TGCGCCAGCAGCCCTACGGGACAGGGGCCTAACTATGGCTACACCTTC

clone_size: few
j_call: TRBJ2-7
d_call: TRBD1
v_call: TRBV7-8
cdr3_aa: CASSLETGVFSYEQYF
cdr3_nt: TGTGCCAGCAGCTTAGAGACAGGGGTGTTTTCCTACGAGCAGTACTTC

clone_size: .
j_call: TRBJ2-7
d_call: TRBD2
v_call: TRBV10-2
cdr3_aa: CASSVAAGETYEQYF
cdr3_nt: TGCGCCAGCAGTGTGGCGGCGGGAGAAACCTACGAGCAGTACTTC

clone_size: once
j_call: TRBJ1-6
d_call: .
v_call: TRBV5-1
cdr3_aa: CASSLEQGSPLHF
cdr3_nt: TGCGCCAGCAGCTTAGAACAGGGATCACCCCTCCACTTT

clone_size: few
j_call: TRBJ1-2
d_call: TRBD1
v_call: TRBV7-9
cdr3_aa: CASSSSDRGLGNYGYTF
cdr3_nt: TGTGCCAGCAGCTCTTCGGACAGGGGGCTCGGTAACTATGGCTACACCTTC

clone_size: few
j_call: TRBJ1-1
d_call: .
v_call: TRBV11-2
cdr3_aa: CASSSRRGEAFF
cdr3_nt: TGTGCCAGCAGCTCTCGTCGGGGGGAAGCTTTCTTT

clone_size: .
j_call: TRBJ1-2
d_call: TRBD1
v_call: TRBV14
cdr3_aa: CASSADPRGIGYGYTF
cdr3_nt: TGTGCCAGCAGCGCGGATCCCAGGGGGATCGGATATGGCTACACCTTC

clone_size: .
j_call: TRBJ2-5
d_call: .
v_call: TRBV7-9
cdr3_aa: CASSFGETQYF
cdr3_nt: TGTGCCAGCAGCTTTGGCGAGACCCAGTACTTC

clone_size: once
j_call: TRBJ1-1
d_call: TRBD1
v_call: TRBV5-1
cdr3_aa: CASEIGGGTEAFF
cdr3_nt: TGCGCCAGTGAGATAGGGGGCGGCACTGAAGCTTTCTTT

clone_size: .
j_call: TRBJ2-5
d_call: .
v_call: TRBV7-6
cdr3_aa: CASSSNSGGGETQYF
cdr3_nt: TGTGCCAGCAGCTCCAACTCAGGTGGGGGGGAGACCCAGTACTTC

clone_size: .
j_call: TRBJ1-6
d_call: .
v_call: TRBV7-2
cdr3_aa: CASSLRPGGQGSPLHF
cdr3_nt: TGTGCCAGCAGCTTACGTCCCGGGGGGCAGGGTTCACCCCTCCACTTT

clone_size: .
j_call: TRBJ2-4
d_call: TRBD1
v_call: TRBV7-9
cdr3_aa: CASSLDRDRKNIQYF
cdr3_nt: TGTGCCAGCAGCTTAGACCGGGACAGGAAAAACATTCAGTACTTC

clone_size: .
j_call: TRBJ1-2
d_call: TRBD1
v_call: TRBV6-1
cdr3_aa: CASSEARTGAHGYTF
cdr3_nt: TGTGCCAGCAGTGAAGCGCGGACAGGGGCCCATGGCTACACCTTC

clone_size: .
j_call: TRBJ1-4
d_call: .
v_call: TRBV7-9
cdr3_aa: CASSLDPTANEKLFF
cdr3_nt: TGTGCCAGCAGCTTAGATCCGACAGCTAATGAAAAACTGTTTTTT

clone_size: .
j_call: TRBJ1-2
d_call: TRBD1
v_call: TRBV28
cdr3_aa: CAGGTGRGYTF
cdr3_nt: TGTGCCGGGGGGACAGGGCGAGGCTACACCTTC

clone_size: .
j_call: TRBJ1-2
d_call: TRBD1
v_call: TRBV5-5
cdr3_aa: CASSGGQEEGYYGYTF
cdr3_nt: TGTGCCAGCAGCGGAGGACAGGAAGAAGGCTACTATGGCTACACCTTC

clone_size: .
j_call: TRBJ1-1
d_call: .
v_call: TRBV11-2
cdr3_aa: CASSPVGGRGSNTEAFF
cdr3_nt: TGTGCCAGCAGCCCTGTGGGGGGGCGGGGTTCGAACACTGAAGCTTTCTTT

clone_size: .
j_call: TRBJ2-7
d_call: TRBD2
v_call: TRBV6-1
cdr3_aa: CASSERTSGMYSYEQYF
cdr3_nt: TGTGCCAGCAGTGAACGGACTAGCGGGATGTATAGCTACGAGCAGTACTTC

clone_size: once
j_call: TRBJ2-5
d_call: .
v_call: TRBV15
cdr3_aa: CATSREDGSPETQYF
cdr3_nt: TGTGCCACCAGCAGAGAGGACGGGAGCCCAGAGACCCAGTACTTC

clone_size: .
j_call: TRBJ2-7
d_call: TRBD1
v_call: TRBV27
cdr3_aa: CASGTGTGVYEQYF
cdr3_nt: TGTGCCAGCGGGACCGGGACAGGGGTCTACGAGCAGTACTTC

clone_size: few
j_call: TRBJ1-5
d_call: TRBD1
v_call: TRBV18
cdr3_aa: CASSPSGGGHQPQHF
cdr3_nt: TGTGCCAGCTCACCCTCAGGGGGAGGCCATCAGCCCCAGCATTTT

clone_size: .
j_call: TRBJ1-1
d_call: .
v_call: TRBV29-1
cdr3_aa: CSVSHSGNTEAFF
cdr3_nt: TGCAGCGTGTCCCATTCGGGGAACACTGAAGCTTTCTTT

clone_size: .
j_call: TRBJ2-7
d_call: TRBD1
v_call: TRBV18
cdr3_aa: CASSPPGQVSYEQYF
cdr3_nt: TGTGCCAGCTCACCCCCCGGACAGGTCTCCTACGAGCAGTACTTC

clone_size: .
j_call: TRBJ1-4
d_call: TRBD1
v_call: TRBV27
cdr3_aa: CASSFYPFPTGINEKLFF
cdr3_nt: TGTGCCAGCAGTTTTTATCCCTTTCCGACAGGGATTAATGAAAAACTGTTTTTT

clone_size: .
j_call: TRBJ2-7
d_call: TRBD1
v_call: TRBV6-1
cdr3_aa: CASKDGTGLYEQYF
cdr3_nt: TGTGCCAGCAAGGACGGGACAGGACTCTACGAGCAGTACTTC

clone_size: .
j_call: TRBJ1-2
d_call: TRBD1
v_call: TRBV28
cdr3_aa: CASEGQGRSYTF
cdr3_nt: TGTGCCAGCGAGGGACAGGGAAGGAGCTACACCTTC

clone_size: few
j_call: TRBJ2-3
d_call: .
v_call: TRBV5-5
cdr3_aa: CASSLGGGLTDTQYF
cdr3_nt: TGTGCCAGCAGCTTGGGCGGGGGCCTCACAGATACGCAGTATTTT

clone_size: .
j_call: TRBJ2-1
d_call: .
v_call: TRBV9
cdr3_aa: CASSAAGYYNEQFF
cdr3_nt: TGTGCCAGCAGCGCCGCAGGGTATTACAATGAGCAGTTCTTC

clone_size: once
j_call: TRBJ1-1
d_call: .
v_call: TRBV6-6
cdr3_aa: CASSYSQGNTEAFF
cdr3_nt: TGTGCCAGCAGTTACTCCCAGGGGAACACTGAAGCTTTCTTT

clone_size: .
j_call: TRBJ2-5
d_call: TRBD1
v_call: TRBV11-3
cdr3_aa: CASSSEQGETQYF
cdr3_nt: TGTGCCAGCAGCTCAGAACAGGGGGAGACCCAGTACTTC

clone_size: .
j_call: TRBJ1-2
d_call: .
v_call: TRBV4-1
cdr3_aa: CASSQLSPRLSGENYGYTF
cdr3_nt: TGCGCCAGCAGCCAATTGAGCCCCAGGTTGTCGGGAGAGAACTATGGCTACACCTTC

clone_size: .
j_call: TRBJ1-4
d_call: TRBD1
v_call: TRBV4-2
cdr3_aa: CASSRQGSTNEKLFF
cdr3_nt: TGTGCCAGCAGCAGACAGGGAAGCACTAATGAAAAACTGTTTTTT

clone_size: .
j_call: TRBJ2-3
d_call: .
v_call: TRBV21-1
cdr3_aa: CASSKGPGQGVTDTQYF
cdr3_nt: TGTGCCAGCAGCAAAGGGCCGGGACAGGGGGTCACAGATACGCAGTATTTT

clone_size: .
j_call: TRBJ1-4
d_call: .
v_call: TRBV15
cdr3_aa: CATRKRQINEKLFF
cdr3_nt: TGTGCCACCAGAAAAAGACAGATTAATGAAAAACTGTTTTTT

clone_size: .
j_call: TRBJ2-3
d_call: .
v_call: TRBV10-2
cdr3_aa: CASSESGGRGDTQYF
cdr3_nt: TGCGCCAGCAGTGAGTCCGGGGGGCGGGGAGATACGCAGTATTTT

clone_size: .
j_call: TRBJ2-2
d_call: .
v_call: TRBV7-2
cdr3_aa: CASSGRNTGELFF
cdr3_nt: TGTGCCAGCAGCGGGAGAAACACCGGGGAGCTGTTTTTT

clone_size: once
j_call: TRBJ2-7
d_call: .
v_call: TRBV18
cdr3_aa: CASSEGRLYEQYF
cdr3_nt: TGTGCCAGCTCAGAGGGCAGGCTATACGAGCAGTACTTC

clone_size: .
j_call: TRBJ2-1
d_call: .
v_call: TRBV6-6
cdr3_aa: CASSNRLDEQFF
cdr3_nt: TGTGCCAGCAGTAACCGACTAGATGAGCAGTTCTTC

clone_size: .
j_call: TRBJ2-1
d_call: TRBD2
v_call: TRBV6-6
cdr3_aa: CASGAGLASNEQFF
cdr3_nt: TGTGCCAGCGGGGCCGGACTAGCATCCAATGAGCAGTTCTTC

clone_size: .
j_call: TRBJ1-5
d_call: TRBD1
v_call: TRBV5-1
cdr3_aa: CASSFQAKSGQGSQPQHF
cdr3_nt: TGCGCCAGCAGCTTTCAGGCTAAATCGGGACAGGGTAGTCAGCCCCAGCATTTT

clone_size: .
j_call: TRBJ2-5
d_call: .
v_call: TRBV27
cdr3_aa: CASSLSAQGIETQYF
cdr3_nt: TGTGCCAGCAGTTTATCGGCACAGGGAATAGAGACCCAGTACTTC

clone_size: .
j_call: TRBJ1-2
d_call: .
v_call: TRBV6-5
cdr3_aa: CASSEGRYGYTF
cdr3_nt: TGTGCCAGCAGTGAGGGTCGCTATGGCTACACCTTC

clone_size: .
j_call: TRBJ2-5
d_call: .
v_call: TRBV11-1
cdr3_aa: CASSFRTEQETQYF
cdr3_nt: TGTGCCAGCAGCTTCCGGACAGAGCAAGAGACCCAGTACTTC

clone_size: once
j_call: TRBJ1-1
d_call: TRBD1
v_call: TRBV10-2
cdr3_aa: CASRKGQGVGTEAFF
cdr3_nt: TGCGCCAGCAGGAAGGGACAGGGGGTCGGCACTGAAGCTTTCTTT

clone_size: .
j_call: TRBJ2-1
d_call: TRBD1
v_call: TRBV5-1
cdr3_aa: CASSLAGGLYNEQFF
cdr3_nt: TGCGCCAGCAGCTTGGCAGGGGGCTTATACAATGAGCAGTTCTTC

clone_size: .
j_call: TRBJ1-2
d_call: TRBD1
v_call: TRBV11-2
cdr3_aa: CASSLLGTGGDYGYTF
cdr3_nt: TGTGCCAGCAGCTTATTGGGGACAGGGGGCGACTATGGCTACACCTTC